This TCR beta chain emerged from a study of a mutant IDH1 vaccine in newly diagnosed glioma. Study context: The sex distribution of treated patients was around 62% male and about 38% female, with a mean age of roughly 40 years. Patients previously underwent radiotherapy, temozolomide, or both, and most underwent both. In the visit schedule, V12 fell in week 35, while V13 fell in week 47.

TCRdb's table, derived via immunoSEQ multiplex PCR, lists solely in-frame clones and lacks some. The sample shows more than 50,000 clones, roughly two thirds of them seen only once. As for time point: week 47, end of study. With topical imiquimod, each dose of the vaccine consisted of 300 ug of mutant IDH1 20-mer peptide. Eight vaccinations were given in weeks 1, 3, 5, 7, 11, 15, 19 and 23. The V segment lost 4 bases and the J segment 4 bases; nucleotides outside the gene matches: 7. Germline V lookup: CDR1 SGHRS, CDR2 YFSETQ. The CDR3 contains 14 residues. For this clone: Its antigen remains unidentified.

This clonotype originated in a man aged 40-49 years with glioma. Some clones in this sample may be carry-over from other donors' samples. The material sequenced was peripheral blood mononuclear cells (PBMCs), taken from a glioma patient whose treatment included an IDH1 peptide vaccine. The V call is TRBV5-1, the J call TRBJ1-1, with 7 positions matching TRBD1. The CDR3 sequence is CASSPGQAGTEAFF. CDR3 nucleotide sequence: TGCGCCAGCAGCCCAGGACAGGCCGGCACTGAAGCTTTCTTT.